A selection of T cell receptor beta chains follows, all from one sample in a study of cytomegalovirus exposure and HLA in healthy donors. Measured with immunoSEQ multiplex PCR; TCRdb has only the in-frame clones, and not every one. Of 190,000 or so clones in the sample, roughly 84% were seen once. The sample comprised PBMCs. The receptor set was obtained from a woman aged 18-29 years in good health and CMV-seropositive. Each CDR3 is given with its conserved first and last residue. D genes are given only for firm matches. Only part of the rows carry a size: once, few, many, or a class if the clone is expanded.

cdr3_nt	cdr3_aa	v_call	j_call	d_call	clone_size
TGTGCAAGTCGCCCGAGGGGGGGGACAAATGGGTATAGCAATCAGCCCCAGCATTTT	CASRPRGGTNGYSNQPQHF	TRBV12-2	TRBJ1-5	.	.
TGTGCCAGCAGCTTAACAGGGGGCACTGAAGCTTTCTTT	CASSLTGGTEAFF	TRBV7-7	TRBJ1-1	TRBD1	.
TGTGCCACCAAAGACAGGGCCAAGAACACTGAAGCTTTCTTT	CATKDRAKNTEAFF	TRBV19	TRBJ1-1	TRBD1	once
TGTGCCAGCAGCCGCCGGGACAGAACCTACGAGCAGTACTTC	CASSRRDRTYEQYF	TRBV7-2	TRBJ2-7	TRBD1	many
TGTGCCAGCAGTTACGGACTGACAGGTAGGAACACTGAAGCTTTCTTT	CASSYGLTGRNTEAFF	TRBV6-6	TRBJ1-1	.	.
TGTGCCAGCAGCCAAGATTCGCGAAGCGGGGGAACAGATACGCAGTATTTT	CASSQDSRSGGTDTQYF	TRBV4-2	TRBJ2-3	TRBD2	.
TGCGCCAGCAGCTTGGCCTCGGGACAGGGGTACGGAAACACCATATATTTT	CASSLASGQGYGNTIYF	TRBV5-1	TRBJ1-3	TRBD1	.
TGTGCCAGTAGGGCTCCGGGACAGGGTGCCGAGCAGTACTTC	CASRAPGQGAEQYF	TRBV19	TRBJ2-7	TRBD1	.
TGTGCCATCAGTCGACAGGGGGCGCGGGGCAATGAGCAGTTCTTC	CAISRQGARGNEQFF	TRBV10-3	TRBJ2-1	TRBD1	.
TGTGCCAGCAGTGCCAACGGAGGGGAAGGTGGCTACACCTTC	CASSANGGEGGYTF	TRBV6-4	TRBJ1-2	.	.
TGTGCCAGCAGCGTAGATGAGACTTCAAAGTCGCGTGGAAACACCATATATTTT	CASSVDETSKSRGNTIYF	TRBV9	TRBJ1-3	.	.
TGTGCCAGCAGCCAAAGGGGAACAGGGGATGAAAAACTGTTTTTT	CASSQRGTGDEKLFF	TRBV4-2	TRBJ1-4	TRBD1	.
TGCGCCAGCAGTGGAGGGGGTAGAGGGTACAATGAGCAGTTCTTC	CASSGGGRGYNEQFF	TRBV10-1	TRBJ2-1	.	.
TGTGCCAGTAAGAGGGGGGGCTCCTACAATGAGCAGTTCTTC	CASKRGGSYNEQFF	TRBV19	TRBJ2-1	.	.
TGTGCCACCATCGGACAGGAAGATACGCAGTATTTT	CATIGQEDTQYF	TRBV15	TRBJ2-3	TRBD1	.
TGTGCCAGCAGCTCCGGGACAGGGAACTTTTATAGCAATCAGCCCCAGCATTTT	CASSSGTGNFYSNQPQHF	TRBV7-2	TRBJ1-5	TRBD1	.
TGTGCCAGCAGCGTCCAAACTAGCGGATACTACGAGCAGTACTTC	CASSVQTSGYYEQYF	TRBV7-2	TRBJ2-7	TRBD2	.
TGTGCCAGCAGCTTGGGCCGGAATGAGCAGTTCTTC	CASSLGRNEQFF	TRBV7-3	TRBJ2-1	.	.
TGTGCCAGCAGCTCCGAAGGCCAGGGGAGCCATGGCTACACCTTC	CASSSEGQGSHGYTF	TRBV11-2	TRBJ1-2	.	few
TGTGCCAGCAGTGACTCGGTCAGGGGTGTAGAAAAACTGTTTTTT	CASSDSVRGVEKLFF	TRBV6-4	TRBJ1-4	.	.
TGTGCCAGCAGCGTCGACAGGGGACCTACCCTAAACACCATATATTTT	CASSVDRGPTLNTIYF	TRBV9	TRBJ1-3	TRBD1	.
TGTGCCAGCAGCCAACCGACTAGCCACACGTCCTACGAGCAGTACTTC	CASSQPTSHTSYEQYF	TRBV7-2	TRBJ2-7	TRBD2	.
TGTGCCAGCGGGTCACAGGGGGCTCGTATCTATGGCTACACCTTC	CASGSQGARIYGYTF	TRBV4-2	TRBJ1-2	TRBD1	few
TGCGCCAGCAGCCCGAGACAGATGAACACTGAAGCTTTCTTT	CASSPRQMNTEAFF	TRBV5-1	TRBJ1-1	.	.
TGTGCCAGCAGTTACTCGGGCGGGAACTACGAGCAGTACTTC	CASSYSGGNYEQYF	TRBV6-5	TRBJ2-7	.	.
TGTGCCAGCAGCGGTGACAGGGTCACTGAAGCTTTCTTT	CASSGDRVTEAFF	TRBV9	TRBJ1-1	TRBD1	.
TGTGCCAGCAGCTTAAAAGGCGTTGAGGGGGTCATCACAGATACGCAGTATTTT	CASSLKGVEGVITDTQYF	TRBV13	TRBJ2-3	.	.
TGTGCCAGCAGCTTTCTCGAGGGGGCTGAAGCTTTCTTT	CASSFLEGAEAFF	TRBV7-9	TRBJ1-1	.	.
TGTGCCAGCAGCTCAACAATGAACACTGAAGCTTTCTTT	CASSSTMNTEAFF	TRBV7-9	TRBJ1-1	.	few
TGTGCCATCAGTGGTGGGATGGGGGGTGTTGACAATGAGCAGTTCTTC	CAISGGMGGVDNEQFF	TRBV10-3	TRBJ2-1	.	.
TGTGCCAGCAGTCGGACTTTCTCCTACGAGCAGTACTTC	CASSRTFSYEQYF	TRBV6-1	TRBJ2-7	.	.
TGTGCCAGCAGGCCGATCTCGGGACTTAACTATGGCTACACCTTC	CASRPISGLNYGYTF	TRBV27	TRBJ1-2	.	.
TGTGCCAGCAGAGAGCAAGACAGGGTGCGCCACTTGAACACTGAAGCTTTCTTT	CASREQDRVRHLNTEAFF	TRBV6-4	TRBJ1-1	TRBD1	.
TGTGCCAGCAGTTATAACGCAGATCAGCCCCAGCATTTT	CASSYNADQPQHF	TRBV6-5	TRBJ1-5	.	.
TGCGCCAGCAGCACAGGCGGGACTAGCGGGGCCATGGGAGAGACCCAGTACTTC	CASSTGGTSGAMGETQYF	TRBV5-1	TRBJ2-5	TRBD2	.
TGTGCCAGCAGCGGAGGGCTCGGGGCCGGCTACACCTTC	CASSGGLGAGYTF	TRBV7-9	TRBJ1-2	.	few
TGTGCCAGCAGCTTAAGGTTCGGCGGACAGGGGATCCGTGAGCAGTTCTTC	CASSLRFGGQGIREQFF	TRBV11-1	TRBJ2-1	TRBD1	.
TGTGCCAGTAGTCCTACCGGGACAGAAAATTCACCCCTCCACTTT	CASSPTGTENSPLHF	TRBV19	TRBJ1-6	TRBD1	.
TGTGCCAGCAGCTTCGGACCGGGGGGGGAGACCCAGTACTTC	CASSFGPGGETQYF	TRBV7-9	TRBJ2-5	TRBD2	.
TGTGCCAGCAGTTTAGCCTCCCCAGATACGCAGTATTTT	CASSLASPDTQYF	TRBV11-1	TRBJ2-3	.	.
TGTGCCAGTAGGTCCACTGAATATGACTCTGGGGCCAACGTCCTGACTTTC	CASRSTEYDSGANVLTF	TRBV19	TRBJ2-6	.	few
TGTGCCAGCAGCCGACAGGGAGGTGGCTACACCTTC	CASSRQGGGYTF	TRBV5-4	TRBJ1-2	TRBD1	few
TGCGCCAGCAGCCAAGATCATGTCGCCCAGGCAACTAATGAAAAACTGTTTTTT	CASSQDHVAQATNEKLFF	TRBV4-3	TRBJ1-4	.	.
TGTGCCAGCAACGGAGTGGGGACAGGGCCCTACGAGCAGTACTTC	CASNGVGTGPYEQYF	TRBV2	TRBJ2-7	TRBD1	.
TGTGCCATCAGTGAGTCGTTCGCGGGTTTGCCGGCTTTCTTT	CAISESFAGLPAFF	TRBV10-3	TRBJ1-1	.	.
TGCGCCAGCAGCCAGTCCCGAGGGCCAACCAATCAGCCCCAGCATTTT	CASSQSRGPTNQPQHF	TRBV4-3	TRBJ1-5	.	.
TGTGCCAGCAGCTTGGGGGAGTTGCGCCTCTTGACCTACGAGCAGTACTTC	CASSLGELRLLTYEQYF	TRBV5-6	TRBJ2-7	.	.
TGTGCCAGCAGCGCCCGGGACAGGAACACTGAAGCTTTCTTT	CASSARDRNTEAFF	TRBV9	TRBJ1-1	TRBD1	once
TGCAGCGTCGGAGGGACAGCGAACACTGAAGCTTTCTTT	CSVGGTANTEAFF	TRBV29-1	TRBJ1-1	TRBD1	.